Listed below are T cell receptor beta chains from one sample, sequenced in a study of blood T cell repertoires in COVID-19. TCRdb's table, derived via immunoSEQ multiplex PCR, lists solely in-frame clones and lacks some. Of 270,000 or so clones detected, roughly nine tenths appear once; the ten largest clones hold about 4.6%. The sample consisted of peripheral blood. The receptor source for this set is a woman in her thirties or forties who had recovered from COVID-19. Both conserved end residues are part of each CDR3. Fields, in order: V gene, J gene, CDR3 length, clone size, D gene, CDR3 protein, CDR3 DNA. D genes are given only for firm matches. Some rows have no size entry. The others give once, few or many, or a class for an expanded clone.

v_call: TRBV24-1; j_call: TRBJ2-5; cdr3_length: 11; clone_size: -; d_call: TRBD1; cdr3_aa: CATRQGETQYF; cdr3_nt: TGTGCCACCCGACAGGGAGAGACCCAGTACTTC
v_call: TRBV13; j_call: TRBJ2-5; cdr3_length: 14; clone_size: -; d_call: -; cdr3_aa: CASSTQGWRETQYF; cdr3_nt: TGTGCCAGCAGCACCCAGGGGTGGCGGGAGACCCAGTACTTC
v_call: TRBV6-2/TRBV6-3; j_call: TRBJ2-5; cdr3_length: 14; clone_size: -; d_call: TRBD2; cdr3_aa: CASSASGRQETQYF; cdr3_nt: TGTGCCAGCAGTGCTAGCGGGAGACAAGAGACCCAGTACTTC
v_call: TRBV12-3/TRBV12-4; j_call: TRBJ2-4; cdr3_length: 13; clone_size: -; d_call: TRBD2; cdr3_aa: CASSSSGGNIQYF; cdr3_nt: TGTGCCAGCAGTTCTAGCGGAGGAAACATTCAGTACTTC
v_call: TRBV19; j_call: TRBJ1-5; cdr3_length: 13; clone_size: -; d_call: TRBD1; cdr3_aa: CAISPDRDQPQHF; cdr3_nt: TGTGCCATTAGTCCAGACAGGGATCAGCCCCAGCATTTT
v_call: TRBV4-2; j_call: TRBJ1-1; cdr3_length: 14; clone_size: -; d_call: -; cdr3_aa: CASSQGFGGGGAFF; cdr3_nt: TGTGCCAGCAGCCAAGGGTTTGGCGGGGGGGGTGCTTTCTTT
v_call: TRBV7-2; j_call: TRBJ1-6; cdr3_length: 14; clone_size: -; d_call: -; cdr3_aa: CASTWTPEGSPLHF; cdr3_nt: TGTGCCAGCACCTGGACACCTGAAGGTTCACCCCTCCACTTT
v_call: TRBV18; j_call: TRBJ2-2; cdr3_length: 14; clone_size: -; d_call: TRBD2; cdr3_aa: CASSPGLSTGELFF; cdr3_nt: TGTGCCAGCTCACCGGGACTATCCACCGGGGAGCTGTTTTTT
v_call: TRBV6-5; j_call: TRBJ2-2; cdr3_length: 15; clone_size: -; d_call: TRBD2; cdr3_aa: CASSLRLAGAGELFF; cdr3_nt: TGTGCCAGCAGTTTAAGACTAGCGGGAGCCGGGGAGCTGTTTTTT
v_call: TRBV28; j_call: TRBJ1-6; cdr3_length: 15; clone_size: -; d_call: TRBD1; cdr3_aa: CASSWRDRAGSPLHF; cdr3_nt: TGTGCCAGCAGTTGGAGGGACAGGGCGGGTTCACCCCTCCACTTT
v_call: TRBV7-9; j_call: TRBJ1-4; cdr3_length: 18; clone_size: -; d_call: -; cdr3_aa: CASSLRGGAIRTNEKLFF; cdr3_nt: TGTGCCAGCAGCCTAAGGGGGGGCGCGATTCGAACTAATGAAAAACTGTTTTTT
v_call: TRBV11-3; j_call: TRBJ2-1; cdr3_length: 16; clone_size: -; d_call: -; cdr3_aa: CASSVDRGGSYNEQFF; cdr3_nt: TGTGCCAGCAGCGTTGACAGGGGAGGGTCCTACAATGAGCAGTTCTTC
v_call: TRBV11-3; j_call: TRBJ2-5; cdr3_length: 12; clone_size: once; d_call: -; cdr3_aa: CASSRGNFLDHF; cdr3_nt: TGTGCCAGCAGCCGGGGGAACTTCCTCGACCACTTC
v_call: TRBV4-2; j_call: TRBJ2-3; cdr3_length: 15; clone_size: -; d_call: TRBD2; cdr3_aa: CASSQDWRGGDTQYF; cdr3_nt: TGTGCCAGCAGCCAAGACTGGCGGGGGGGCGATACGCAGTATTTT
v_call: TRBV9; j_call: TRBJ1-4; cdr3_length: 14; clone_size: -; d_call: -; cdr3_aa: CASSAGTVLEKLFF; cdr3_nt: TGTGCCAGCAGTGCCGGGACTGTTCTTGAAAAACTGTTTTTT
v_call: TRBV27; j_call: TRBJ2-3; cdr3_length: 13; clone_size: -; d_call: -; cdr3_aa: CASSFNPLGGQYF; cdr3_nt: TGTGCCAGCAGTTTTAACCCCTTAGGAGGGCAGTATTTT
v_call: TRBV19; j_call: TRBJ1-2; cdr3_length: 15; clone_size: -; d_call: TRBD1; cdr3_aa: CASTTDGQGVGGYTF; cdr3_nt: TGTGCCAGTACCACAGACGGACAGGGGGTGGGTGGCTACACCTTC
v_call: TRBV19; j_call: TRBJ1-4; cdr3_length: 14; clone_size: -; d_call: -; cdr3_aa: CASSKGHSDEKLFF; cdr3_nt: TGTGCCAGTAGTAAGGGACATTCAGATGAAAAACTGTTTTTT
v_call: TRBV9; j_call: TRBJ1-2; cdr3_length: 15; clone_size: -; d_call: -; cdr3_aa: CASSVSSGLRYGYTF; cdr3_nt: TGTGCCAGCAGCGTGAGCTCCGGACTCCGCTATGGCTACACCTTC
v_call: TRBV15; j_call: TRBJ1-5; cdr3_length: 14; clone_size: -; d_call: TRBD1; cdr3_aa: CATSRDKGAQPQHF; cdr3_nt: TGTGCCACCAGCAGAGATAAGGGGGCACAGCCCCAGCATTTT
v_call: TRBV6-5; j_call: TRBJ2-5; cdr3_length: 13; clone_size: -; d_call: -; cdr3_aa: CASRGLFPETQYF; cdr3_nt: TGTGCCAGCAGGGGACTGTTCCCAGAGACCCAGTACTTC
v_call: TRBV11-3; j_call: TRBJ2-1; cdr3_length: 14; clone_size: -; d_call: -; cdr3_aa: CASSQGQGYNEQFF; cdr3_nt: TGTGCCAGCAGCCAAGGGCAGGGCTACAATGAGCAGTTCTTC
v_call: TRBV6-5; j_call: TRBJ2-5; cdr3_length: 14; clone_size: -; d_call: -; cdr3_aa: CASSRDRYQETQYF; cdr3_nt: TGTGCCAGCAGCCGTGACAGGTACCAAGAGACCCAGTACTTC
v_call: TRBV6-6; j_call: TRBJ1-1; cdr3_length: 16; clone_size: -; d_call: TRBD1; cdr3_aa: CASSYLRNRGNTEAFF; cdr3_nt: TGTGCCAGCAGTTACCTGCGAAACAGGGGGAACACTGAAGCTTTCTTT
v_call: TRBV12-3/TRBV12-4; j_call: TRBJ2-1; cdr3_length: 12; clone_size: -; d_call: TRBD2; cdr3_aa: CASTLSGSSEFF; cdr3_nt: TGTGCCAGCACCCTAAGCGGGAGTTCGGAGTTCTTC
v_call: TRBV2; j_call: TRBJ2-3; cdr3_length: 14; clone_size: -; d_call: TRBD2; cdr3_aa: CASQTSRSSDTQYF; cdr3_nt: TGTGCCAGCCAGACTAGCCGAAGCTCAGATACGCAGTATTTT
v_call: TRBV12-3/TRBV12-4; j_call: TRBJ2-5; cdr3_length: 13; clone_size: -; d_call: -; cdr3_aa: CASSNFVEETQYF; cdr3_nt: TGTGCCAGCAGTAACTTCGTAGAAGAGACCCAGTACTTC
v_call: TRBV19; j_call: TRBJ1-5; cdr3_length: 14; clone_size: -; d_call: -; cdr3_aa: CASSTVNSNQPQHF; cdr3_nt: TGTGCCAGTAGTACAGTGAATAGCAATCAGCCCCAGCATTTT
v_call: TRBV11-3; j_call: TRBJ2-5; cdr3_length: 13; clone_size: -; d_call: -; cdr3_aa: CASSPGTPKTQYF; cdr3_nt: TGTGCCAGCAGCCCCGGGACTCCAAAGACCCAGTACTTC
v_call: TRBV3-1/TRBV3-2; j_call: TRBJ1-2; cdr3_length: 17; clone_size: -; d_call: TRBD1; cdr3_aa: CASSQAIQGGRVYGYTF; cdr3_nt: TGTGCCAGCAGCCAAGCAATACAGGGGGGCAGGGTCTATGGCTACACCTTC
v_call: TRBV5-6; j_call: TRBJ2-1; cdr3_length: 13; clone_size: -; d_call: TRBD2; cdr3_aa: CASRGLAERRQFF; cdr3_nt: TGTGCCAGCAGGGGACTAGCGGAGCGAAGGCAGTTCTTC
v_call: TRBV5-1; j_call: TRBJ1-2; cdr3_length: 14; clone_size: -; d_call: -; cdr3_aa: CASSLSGLNYGYTF; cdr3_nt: TGCGCCAGCAGCTTGTCAGGTCTTAACTATGGCTACACCTTC
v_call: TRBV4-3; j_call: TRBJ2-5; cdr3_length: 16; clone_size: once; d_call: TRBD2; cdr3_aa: CASSQESGRAGETQYF; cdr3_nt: TGCGCCAGCAGCCAAGAATCCGGGAGGGCCGGGGAGACCCAGTACTTC
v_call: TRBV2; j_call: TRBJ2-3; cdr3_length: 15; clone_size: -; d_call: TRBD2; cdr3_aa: CASSEAGTRPDTQYF; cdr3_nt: TGTGCCAGCAGTGAAGCCGGGACTAGACCAGATACGCAGTATTTT
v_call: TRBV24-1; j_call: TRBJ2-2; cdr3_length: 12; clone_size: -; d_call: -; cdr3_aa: CAAQQGPGELFF; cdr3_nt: TGTGCCGCCCAACAGGGTCCCGGGGAGCTGTTTTTT
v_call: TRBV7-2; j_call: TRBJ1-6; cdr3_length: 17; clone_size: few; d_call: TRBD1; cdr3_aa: CASNPTARGSYNSPLHF; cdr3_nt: TGTGCCAGCAACCCTACGGCCAGGGGGTCCTATAATTCACCCCTCCACTTT
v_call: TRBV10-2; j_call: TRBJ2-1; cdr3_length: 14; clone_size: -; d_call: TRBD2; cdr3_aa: CASRKTSGRNEQFF; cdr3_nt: TGCGCCAGCAGGAAAACTAGCGGGAGGAATGAGCAGTTCTTC
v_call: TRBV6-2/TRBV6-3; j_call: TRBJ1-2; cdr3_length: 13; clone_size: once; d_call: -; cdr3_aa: CASSYPEDYGYTF; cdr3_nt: TGTGCCAGCAGTTACCCCGAGGACTATGGCTACACCTTC
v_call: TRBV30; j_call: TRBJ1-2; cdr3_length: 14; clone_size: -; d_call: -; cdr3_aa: CAWRRAGRSLGYTF; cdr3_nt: TGTGCCTGGCGCCGGGCGGGCAGGTCGCTTGGCTACACCTTC
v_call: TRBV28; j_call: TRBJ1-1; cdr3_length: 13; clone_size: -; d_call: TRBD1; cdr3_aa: CASRRDRETEAFF; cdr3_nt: TGTGCCAGCAGAAGGGACAGGGAGACTGAAGCTTTCTTT
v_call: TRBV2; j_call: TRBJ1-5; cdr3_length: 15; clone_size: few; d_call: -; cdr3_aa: CASSEAEGFNQPQHF; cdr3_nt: TGTGCCAGCAGTGAAGCCGAGGGCTTCAATCAGCCCCAGCATTTT
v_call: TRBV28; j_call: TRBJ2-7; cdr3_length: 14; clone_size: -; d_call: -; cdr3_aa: CASSISLSTYEQYF; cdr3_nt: TGTGCCAGCAGTATTAGCCTATCGACCTACGAGCAGTACTTC
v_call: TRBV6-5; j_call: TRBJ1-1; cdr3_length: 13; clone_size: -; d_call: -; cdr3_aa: CASSYRGGTEAFF; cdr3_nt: TGTGCCAGCAGTTACCGCGGGGGCACTGAAGCTTTCTTT
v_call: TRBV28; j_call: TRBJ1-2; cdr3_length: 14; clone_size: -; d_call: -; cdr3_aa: CASSLDSTNYGYTF; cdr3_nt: TGTGCCAGCAGCCTAGACAGTACTAACTATGGCTACACCTTC
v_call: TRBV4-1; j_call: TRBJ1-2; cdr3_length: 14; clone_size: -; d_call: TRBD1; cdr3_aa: CASSQDRGSSSYTF; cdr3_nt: TGCGCCAGCAGCCAAGACAGGGGGAGTAGTAGCTACACCTTC
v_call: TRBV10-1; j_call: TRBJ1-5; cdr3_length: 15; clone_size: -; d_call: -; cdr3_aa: CAGAPPAYSNQPQHF; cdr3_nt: TGCGCCGGAGCACCCCCGGCGTATAGCAATCAGCCCCAGCATTTT
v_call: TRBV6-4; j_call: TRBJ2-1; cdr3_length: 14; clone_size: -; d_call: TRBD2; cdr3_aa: CASSAGTSMGEQFF; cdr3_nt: TGTGCCAGCAGTGCAGGGACTAGTATGGGTGAGCAGTTCTTC
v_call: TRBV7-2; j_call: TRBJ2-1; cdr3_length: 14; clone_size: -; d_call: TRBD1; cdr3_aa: CASSFRQGYNEQFF; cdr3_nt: TGTGCCAGCAGCTTTCGACAGGGGTACAATGAGCAGTTCTTC
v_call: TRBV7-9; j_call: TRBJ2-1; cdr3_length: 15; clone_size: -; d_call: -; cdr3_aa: CASSRGREIYNEQFF; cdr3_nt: TGTGCCAGCAGCCGAGGCAGGGAAATCTACAATGAGCAGTTCTTC
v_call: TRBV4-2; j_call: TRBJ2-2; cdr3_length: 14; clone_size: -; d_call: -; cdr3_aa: CASSRETGSGELFF; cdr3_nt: TGTGCCAGCAGCCGAGAAACAGGGTCCGGGGAGCTGTTTTTT
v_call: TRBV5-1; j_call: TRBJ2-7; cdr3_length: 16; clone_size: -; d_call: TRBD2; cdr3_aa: CASSWIPGLVLYEQYF; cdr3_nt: TGCGCCAGCAGCTGGATACCGGGACTAGTACTCTACGAGCAGTACTTC